Shown below are 20 T cell receptor beta chains from a single sample sequenced in a study of cytomegalovirus exposure and HLA in healthy donors. Sequencing was performed with immunoSEQ multiplex PCR; in TCRdb, only in-frame clones are kept and a portion is missing. This table holds about 120,000 clones, under 90% found once. Sequences were obtained from PBMCs. These receptors were collected from a woman aged 25 to 39 in good health and CMV-seronegative.

In DNA form, the CDR3 reads TGTGCCAGCAGCCAGGGGACTAGCATTACCGGGGAGCTGTTTTTT. Translated: CASSQGTSITGELFF. The chain recombines TRBV5-6 with TRBJ2-2; 9 positions match TRBD2. This CDR3 spans 15 amino acids. Looked up from germline, CDR1 is SGHDT and CDR2 is YYEEEE. V lost 4 bases, J lost 5 bases, and 6 bases stayed unmatched. Full variable domain (missing parts from reference TRBV5-6 and TRBJ2-2): DAGVTQSPTHLIKTRGQQVTLRCSPKSGHDTVSWYQQALGQGPQFIFQYYEEEERQRGNFPDRFSGHQFPNYSSELNVNALLLGDSALYLCASSQGTSITGELFFGEGSRLTVL.

This rearrangement joins TRBV30 to TRBJ1-1; a possible D gene is TRBD1 (5 bases). V gave up 4 bases and J gave up 8 bases, with 11 bases separating them. The CDR3 contains 11 residues. Germline V lookup: CDR1 GTSNPN, CDR2 SVGIG (reference sequence). CDR3 residues: CAWIIQVEAFF. CDR3 bases: TGTGCCTGGATTATACAGGTGGAAGCTTTCTTT.

The V and J genes are TRBV5-4 and TRBJ2-3, with D unclear. V gave up 2 bases and J gave up 4 bases, with 5 bases separating them. Germline CDR1 reads SGHNT; CDR2 reads YYREEE (reference sequence). This CDR3 is built from 12 residues. The CDR3: CASSLFSDTQYF. The CDR3 DNA reads as TGTGCCAGCAGCTTATTCTCAGATACGCAGTATTTT.

The chain joins TRBV5-1 to TRBJ1-1, with no clear D. Per germline, CDR1 SGHRS and CDR2 YFSETQ. The CDR3 covers 15 residues. The V end lost 5 bases, the J end lost 3 bases, and 17 bases lay between the germline ends. CDR3 DNA: TGCGCCAGCAGGGAGGATAATTGGCAGGACACTGAAGCTTTCTTT. Encoded protein: CASREDNWQDTEAFF.

In its sample, this clone was seen once. The CDR3 coding sequence is TGCGCCAGCAGCAGAGAGTTGAGGTCGGACAATAATGAAAAACTGTTTTTT. It is translated as CASSRELRSDNNEKLFF. This chain links TRBV5-1 with TRBJ1-4; D may be TRBD1 (5 bases). V lost 4 bases to trimming and J lost 4 bases, with 20 bases between them. This CDR3 contains 17 residues. Looked up from germline, CDR1 is SGHRS and CDR2 is YFSETQ.

The chain combines TRBV28 with TRBJ1-1; D gene uncertain. CDR1 MDHEN and CDR2 SYDVKM come from the germline V gene. V lost 5 bases to trimming and J lost 3 bases, with 16 bases between them. CDR3 size: 15 residues. CDR3 sequence: CASSIIDTVDTEAFF. Written as DNA, the CDR3 is TGTGCCAGCAGTATTATAGACACAGTGGACACTGAAGCTTTCTTT.

The chain has TRBV9 and TRBJ2-3, with a tentative D call TRBD1 (5 bases). The ends were cut back, 0 bases at V and 4 bases at J, with 12 bases in the middle. CDR1 is SGDLS, CDR2 YYNGEE, per germline. The CDR3 spans 15 residues. CDR3 in amino acids: CASSVGLGPPDTQYF. The CDR3 bases are TGTGCCAGCAGCGTAGGGTTGGGGCCCCCAGATACGCAGTATTTT.

The V gene is TRBV19, the J gene TRBJ2-1, with 10 nucleotides matching TRBD1. The CDR3 loop spans 16 amino acids. Germline V CDR1 and CDR2: LNHDA, SQIVND (reference sequence). Germline trimming cut 5 bases from V and 10 bases from J; bases unmatched to any gene: 14. The CDR3 protein is CASSLWTGGSPSEQFF. DNA of the CDR3: TGTGCCAGTAGTCTATGGACAGGGGGTTCCCCCTCGGAGCAGTTCTTC.

This clone has only one observation. The V and J genes are TRBV6-7 and TRBJ1-2; TRBD1 matches 8 bases. TRBV6-7 has ORF status, its function being uncertain. This CDR3 contains 15 residues. Losses at the gene ends were 4 bases for V and 7 bases for J; bases not matched to a gene: 11. CDR3 DNA: TGTGCCAGCAGTTTTGTCGACAGGGGAGCGACTGGCTACACCTTC. Its translation: CASSFVDRGATGYTF.

The chain employs TRBV30 and TRBJ2-5; D remains ambiguous. The CDR3 is 12 residues long. Trimming stripped 1 base from V and 4 bases from J, with 7 bases between. Germline V lookup: CDR1 GTSNPN, CDR2 SVGIG (reference sequence). The CDR3 nucleotides read TGTGCCTGGAGTGAGAGAAGAGAGACCCAGTACTTC. The encoded protein is CAWSERRETQYF. Using reference TRBV30 and TRBJ2-5 for the parts outside the CDR3, the full variable domain is SQTIHQWPATLVQPVGSPLSLECTVEGTSNPNLYWYRQAAGRGLQLLFYSVGIGQISSEVPQNLSASRPQDRQFILSSKKLLLSDSGFYLCAWSERRETQYFGPGTRLLVL.

V usage is TRBV5-8 and J usage is TRBJ1-2, with D possibly TRBD1 on 5 matching bases. Germline V gene sequence: CDR1 SGHTS, CDR2 YDEGEE. V was trimmed by 0 bases and J by 4 bases, leaving 7 bases between them. The CDR3 consists of 13 residues. The CDR3 nucleotides read TGTGCCAGCAGCTTGGGGGGGGGCTATGGCTACACCTTC. Amino acids: CASSLGGGYGYTF. Complete variable domain (other parts from reference TRBV5-8 and TRBJ1-2): EAGVTQSPTHLIKTRGQQATLRCSPISGHTSVYWYQQALGLGLQFLLWYDEGEERNRGNFPPRFSGRQFPNYSSELNVNALELEDSALYLCASSLGGGYGYTFGSGTRLTVV.

This chain uses TRBV10-3 with TRBJ1-4; 10 bases match TRBD1. Losses at the gene ends were 6 bases for V and 5 bases for J; bases not matched to a gene: 3. CDR1 and CDR2 from the germline V gene are ENHRY and SYGVKD. The CDR3 has 14 residues. The CDR3 nucleotides read TGTGCCATCAGGTCGGGACAGGGGAATGAAAAACTGTTTTTT. Encoded protein: CAIRSGQGNEKLFF.

The genes are TRBV1 and TRBJ2-2; the D call of TRBD2 is as the table states it, not checked on the DNA. TRBV1 is reported as a pseudogene. The CDR3 runs 16 residues. The CDR3 DNA reads TGCACCAGCAGCCAAGGACTAGCGGGTGACACCGGGGAGCTGTTTTTT. Its protein is CTSSQGLAGDTGELFF.

V usage is TRBV18 and J usage is TRBJ1-2, with 7 bases lining up with TRBD1. The germline CDR1 and CDR2 sequences are KGHSH and LQKENI. V dropped 3 bases and J dropped 1; count of bases not matched to a gene: 8. The CDR3 is 16 amino acids. CDR3 bases: TGTGCCAGCTCACCGGGAGTTCAGGGGGATAACTATGGCTACACCTTC. As protein: CASSPGVQGDNYGYTF.

This clone appeared a single time. The chain combines TRBV4-1 with TRBJ2-1; TRBD2 agrees at 8 bases. Trimming at V came to 2 bases and at J to 0 bases, leaving 9 bases not matched to a gene. This CDR3 is 18 amino acids long. Germline lookup yields CDR1 MGHRA and CDR2 YSYEKL. The CDR3 DNA sequence: TGCGCCAGCAGCCAACTAGCGGGTCTTATAGGCTCCTACAATGAGCAGTTCTTC. Translation gives CASSQLAGLIGSYNEQFF.

This chain uses TRBV4-3 with TRBJ1-2; 7 nucleotides agree with TRBD1. The V gene end was trimmed by 0 bases and the J gene end by 4 bases; junction bases not matched to a gene: 8. The CDR3 sequence is 16 residues long. CDR1 and CDR2 from the germline V gene are LGHNA and YSLEER. The CDR3: CASSQDRGTVAYGYTF. CDR3 nucleotides: TGCGCCAGCAGCCAAGATAGGGGGACAGTGGCCTATGGCTACACCTTC.

CDR3 coding DNA: TGCAGCGTTGTCACGACTAGCGGAGGTGTCGAGCAGTACTTC. Its translation is CSVVTTSGGVEQYF. The gene calls are TRBV29-1 and TRBJ2-7; 9 nucleotides agree with TRBD2. The CDR3 spans 14 residues. Germline CDR1 reads SQVTM; CDR2 reads ANQGSEA. The V segment lost 4 bases and the J segment 6 bases; nucleotides outside the gene matches: 10.

The chain has TRBV7-9 and TRBJ2-5; 8 nucleotides match TRBD1. This CDR3 is 15 amino acids long. The germline CDR1 and CDR2 sequences are SEHNR and FQNEAQ (reference sequence). J was trimmed by 5 bases and V by 1 base; bases with no gene match: 6. The CDR3 coding sequence is TGTGCCAGCAGCTTAGAGGCAGGGGGCCAGGAGACCCAGTACTTC. Amino acid sequence: CASSLEAGGQETQYF.

This chain links TRBV9 with TRBJ2-7, with 8 bases matching TRBD1. The trim removed 3 bases at V and 1 base at J, leaving 12 bases unmatched. Germline CDR1 reads SGDLS; CDR2 reads YYNGEE. This CDR3 is built from 17 residues. CDR3 coding DNA: TGTGCCAGCAGCGCGAGCGGAACAGGGGGACCTTCCTACGAGCAGTACTTC. This sequence encodes CASSASGTGGPSYEQYF.

The rearrangement joins TRBV30 to TRBJ1-2; D is unresolved. Germline-derived CDR1 and CDR2 are GTSNPN and SVGIG (reference sequence). The CDR3 contains 11 residues. V gave up 7 bases and J gave up 0 bases, with 6 bases separating them. The CDR3 region has the DNA TGTGCCTCTACAGCTAACTATGGCTACACCTTC. This translates into CASTANYGYTF.